Each of the 23 T cell receptor beta chains below was sequenced from the same sample in a study of T cell changes during pregnancy in multiple sclerosis. Assay: immunoSEQ multiplex PCR; the TCRdb copy retains only in-frame clones and omits some. The sample holds 79,000 or so clones; about 85% are singletons and the top ten take approximately 3.4%. This sample comprised peripheral blood, obtained before pregnancy. The receptors come from a female donor with multiple sclerosis, enrolled in a pregnancy study.

This chain joins TRBV7-9 and TRBJ2-3; possibly TRBD1 for D (5 bases). Germline CDR1 reads SEHNR; CDR2 reads FQNEAQ (reference sequence). This CDR3 spans 14 amino acids. Trimming left V 10 bases short and J 0 bases short, with 14 bases between. The CDR3 spells CAMESRQSTDTQYF. The CDR3 DNA reads as TGTGCCATGGAATCTAGACAGAGCACAGATACGCAGTATTTT.

CDR3 sequence reads: CASSARTEGPSAFF. CDR3 bases: TGTGCCAGCAGCGCGAGGACAGAGGGCCCTTCAGCTTTCTTT. This sequence joins TRBV21-1 and TRBJ1-1; the tabulated D call, TRBD1, remains unverified against the DNA. TRBV21-1 is a documented pseudogene. This CDR3 has 14 amino acids.

With regard to this clone: The sample holds other DNA sequences that translate to the same CDR3. The CDR3 region is CASSFGQGGGYTF. The CDR3 coding sequence is TGCGCCAGCAGCTTCGGACAGGGAGGTGGCTACACCTTC. V gene TRBV5-1 combines with J gene TRBJ1-2, with 8 bases lining up with TRBD1. The trim removed 2 bases at V and 7 bases at J, leaving 4 bases unmatched. Germline V CDR1 and CDR2: SGHRS, YFSETQ. The CDR3 consists of 13 residues.

This chain connects TRBV28 to TRBJ1-1; 8 bases align to TRBD1. The germline gives CDR1 MDHEN, CDR2 SYDVKM. This CDR3 is 15 amino acids long. V shed 3 bases and J 5 bases; nucleotides not matched to a gene: 8. Written as DNA, the CDR3 is TGTGCCAGCAGTTTTGATCAGGGGGCCGGGACTGAAGCTTTCTTT. Its protein is CASSFDQGAGTEAFF.

The chain is built from TRBV27 and TRBJ1-3, with 7 bases aligning to TRBD1. V lost 5 bases to trimming and J lost 5 bases; unmatched junction nucleotides: 12. Looked up from germline, CDR1 is MNHEY and CDR2 is SMNVEV (reference sequence). This CDR3 spans 16 amino acids. The CDR3 loop reads CASSPSRQGLRNTIYF. The CDR3 DNA reads as TGTGCCAGCAGTCCCTCTCGACAGGGATTAAGAAACACCATATATTTT.

The rearrangement uses TRBV27 and TRBJ1-2; no clear D. The CDR3 loop spans 13 amino acids. The germline V and J ends were trimmed by 5 bases and 4 bases, with 11 bases remaining between them. From germline, CDR1 is MNHEY and CDR2 SMNVEV (reference sequence). The DNA of the CDR3 is TGTGCCAGCAGTACAGCCACCTTCTATGGCTACACCTTC. Translating gives CASSTATFYGYTF.

The V and J genes are TRBV25-1 and TRBJ2-7, with a weak D call TRBD1 (6 bases). V lost 5 bases to trimming and J lost 5 bases, with 16 bases between them. CDR3 size: 14 residues. Germline CDR1 is MGHDK and CDR2 is SYGVNS. CDR3 DNA sequence: TGTGCCAGCAGTAATACAGGGAGTTCTAACGAGCAGTACTTC. This sequence encodes CASSNTGSSNEQYF.

The rearrangement joins TRBV30 to TRBJ1-3; possible D gene TRBD1, 6 bases. Trimming removed 5 bases from V and 1 base from J, with 21 bases in between. Germline CDR1 GTSNPN, CDR2 SVGIG (reference sequence). CDR3 length: 17 residues. The CDR3 sequence: CAWATGTFLGSGNTIYF. The CDR3 DNA is TGTGCCTGGGCTACCGGGACATTCCTGGGGTCTGGAAACACCATATATTTT.

The genes are TRBV10-3 and TRBJ1-2; a possible D gene is TRBD1 (6 bases). Trimming shortened V by 6 bases and J by 8 bases, and 19 bases separated the two germline ends. Germline CDR1 is ENHRY and CDR2 is SYGVKD. This CDR3 has 14 residues. For the CDR3, the DNA is TGTGCCATCAGAGGGACACTTAGTACTCCGGGCTACACCTTC. Protein product: CAIRGTLSTPGYTF.

The chain has TRBV18 and TRBJ1-2; 7 bases agree with TRBD1. Germline loops: CDR1 KGHSH, CDR2 LQKENI. This CDR3 spans 13 amino acids. V dropped 6 bases and J dropped 5; count of bases not matched to a gene: 6. The CDR3 DNA is TGTGCCAGCTCTCCGGACAGGCGGTATGGCTACACCTTC. Its protein is CASSPDRRYGYTF.

V and J are TRBV18 and TRBJ1-5; unclear D gene. Germline assignment: CDR1 KGHSH and CDR2 LQKENI. Trimming stripped 0 bases from V and 2 bases from J, with 14 bases between. CDR3 size: 17 residues. The CDR3 coding sequence is TGTGCCAGCTCACCACCTAATGTATGGGGAGGCAATCAGCCCCAGCATTTT. Protein: CASSPPNVWGGNQPQHF.

The sample holds one count of this clone. The chain carries TRBV5-4 and TRBJ2-7; a possible D gene is TRBD2 (6 bases). CDR3 length equals 13 residues. From germline, CDR1 is SGHNT and CDR2 YYREEE (reference sequence). V was clipped by 10 bases and J by 2 bases, with 16 bases between them. The CDR3 bases are TGTGCCTCCAGGAGTTGGGGGGCCTACGAGCAGTACTTC. Protein sequence: CASRSWGAYEQYF.

The V gene is TRBV7-2, the J gene TRBJ2-7; TRBD1 is a possible D gene (6 bases). This CDR3 contains 15 residues. CDR1 is SGHTA and CDR2 is FQGNSA in the germline V gene. With 2 bases removed from V and 2 bases from J, the gap between germline ends came to 13 bases. CDR3 DNA sequence: TGTGCCAGCAGCTTATCCGGACAGATAACCTACGAGCAGTACTTC. Its translation is CASSLSGQITYEQYF.

The genes are TRBV19 and TRBJ1-5; weak D call: TRBD1 (5 bases). CDR1 and CDR2 from the germline V gene are LNHDA and SQIVND (reference sequence). Trimming took off 5 bases at V and 6 bases at J, with 14 bases between the two ends. The CDR3 loop spans 14 amino acids. The CDR3 nucleotides read TGTGCCAGTAGTGGTTCCGGGGGTACTCAGCCCCAGCATTTT. Translation: CASSGSGGTQPQHF.

J is TRBJ2-2 and V is TRBV14; possible D gene TRBD1, 5 bases. Per germline, CDR1 SGHDN and CDR2 FVKESK. Trimming removed 0 bases from V and 3 bases from J, with 14 bases in between. This CDR3 comprises 17 residues. CDR3 sequence: CASSQEFPRADTGELFF. CDR3 sequence (DNA): TGTGCCAGCAGCCAAGAGTTTCCCAGGGCTGACACCGGGGAGCTGTTTTTT.

The genes are TRBV5-4 and TRBJ1-3; 7 bases are shared with TRBD1. V dropped 4 bases and J dropped 0; count of bases not matched to a gene: 7. The germline gives CDR1 SGHNT, CDR2 YYREEE (reference sequence). CDR3 length: 16 amino acids. The DNA of the CDR3 is TGTGCCAGCAGCGTGGGACAGCTGAGCTCTGGAAACACCATATATTTT. Translated: CASSVGQLSSGNTIYF.

The chain's CDR3 is CASRSATGWQNIQYF. DNA for the CDR3: TGTGCCAGCCGATCGGCGACAGGGTGGCAAAACATTCAGTACTTC. The genes are TRBV6-7 and TRBJ2-4; 7 bases are shared with TRBD1. TRBV6-7 is an ORF for which the function is uncertain. The ends lost 8 bases at V and 5 bases at J; junction bases unmatched: 12. The CDR3 contains 15 residues.

The chain is built from TRBV5-6 and TRBJ1-1; 8 bases agree with TRBD1. The ends lost 4 bases at V and 4 bases at J; junction bases unmatched: 6. The CDR3 length is 14 residues. Looked up from germline, CDR1 is SGHDT and CDR2 is YYEEEE. The CDR3 sequence: CASSAQGAGTEAFF. The CDR3 DNA sequence: TGTGCCAGCAGCGCCCAGGGGGCCGGCACTGAAGCTTTCTTT.

The chain joins TRBV5-8 to TRBJ1-1; 9 bases are a match to TRBD1. Germline CDR1 SGHTS, CDR2 YDEGEE. V was pared by 2 bases and J by 5 bases, with 13 bases of the junction left unmatched. This CDR3 is 17 amino acids long. CDR3 DNA: TGTGCCAGCAGCTTATTGTGGGGACAGGGAGAGGGAACTGAAGCTTTCTTT. It yields the protein CASSLLWGQGEGTEAFF.

The genes are TRBV7-9 and TRBJ1-1; D may be TRBD1 (5 bases). The V and J ends lost 1 base and 7 bases respectively, with 10 bases between them. Germline CDR1 SEHNR, CDR2 FQNEAQ (reference sequence). This CDR3 has 13 amino acids. The CDR3 reads CASSLVTGGEAFF. The CDR3 bases are TGTGCCAGCAGCTTAGTTACAGGTGGTGAAGCTTTCTTT.

The chain is built from TRBV19 and TRBJ1-1; D might be TRBD1 (5 bases). CDR3 length: 11 amino acids. V was trimmed by 9 bases and J by 3 bases, leaving 8 bases between them. Germline V gene sequence: CDR1 LNHDA, CDR2 SQIVND (reference sequence). Here the CDR3 DNA reads TGTGCCAGCACCAGGGACACTGAAGCTTTCTTT. It encodes CASTRDTEAFF.

The chain carries TRBV25-1 and TRBJ1-4; D possibly corresponds to TRBD1 (5 bases). Germline CDR1 MGHDK, CDR2 SYGVNS. Trimming stripped 3 bases from V and 3 bases from J, with 11 bases between. The CDR3 runs to 15 residues. CDR3 coding DNA: TGTGCCAGCAGTGAGGGGCGGGGACCTAATGAAAAACTGTTTTTT. Translating it yields CASSEGRGPNEKLFF. Full variable domain (outside the CDR3, taken from reference TRBV25-1 and TRBJ1-4): EADIYQTPRYLVIGTGKKITLECSQTMGHDKMYWYQQDPGMELHLIHYSYGVNSTEKGDLSSESTVSRIRTEHFPLTLESARPSHTSQYLCASSEGRGPNEKLFFGSGTQLSVL.

This chain links TRBV7-6 with TRBJ2-1; unclear D gene. The CDR3 is 12 amino acids. V shed 5 bases and J shed 9 bases, with 11 bases lying between them. Germline CDR1 reads SGHVS; CDR2 reads FNYEAQ. The CDR3 nucleotides are TGTGCCAGCAGCGCAAGAGGCATTGAGCAGTTCTTC. As protein: CASSARGIEQFF.